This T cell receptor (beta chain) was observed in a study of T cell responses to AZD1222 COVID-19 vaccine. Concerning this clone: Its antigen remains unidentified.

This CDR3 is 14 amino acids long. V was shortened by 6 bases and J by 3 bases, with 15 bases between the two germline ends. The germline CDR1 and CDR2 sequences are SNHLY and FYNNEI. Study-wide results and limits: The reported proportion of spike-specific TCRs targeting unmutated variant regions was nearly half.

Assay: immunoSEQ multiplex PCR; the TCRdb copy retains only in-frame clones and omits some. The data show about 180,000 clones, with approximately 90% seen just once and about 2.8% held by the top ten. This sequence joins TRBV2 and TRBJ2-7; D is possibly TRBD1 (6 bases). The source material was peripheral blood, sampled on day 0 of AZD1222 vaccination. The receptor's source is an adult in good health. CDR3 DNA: TGTGCCAGCAGCGAACGGCAGGGGATCTACGAGCAGTACTTC. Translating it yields CASSERQGIYEQYF.